The 11 T cell receptor beta chains listed next were all sequenced from one sample in a study of CD8+ T cells in alopecia areata listed by TCRdb under 2018. Libraries came from the immunoSEQ multiplex PCR assay. To provide template for TCR sequencing, every sample had RNA extracted and reverse transcribed into cDNA. The clones in this table, taken by TCRdb from immuneACCESS, are in-frame only. Not every clone is retained; where verified, under half of the shortfall comes from an unresolved V gene, and the cause of the rest is unknown. The sample profile shows 170,000 or so clones; 55% to 75% of them were found once. Roughly 0.85% of the sample goes to the ten largest clones. The time point label here, explained by the study, means: approximately 4 weeks on oral tofacitinib. The treatment or condition label of this sample denotes: oral pan-JAK inhibitor, 5-10 mg twice daily. Material: CD4+ T cells sorted from blood, obtained at week 4, from a patient treated with tofacitinib. The origin of the receptors is a human donor with alopecia areata.

The chain combines TRBV5-6 with TRBJ2-7; 9 bases match TRBD1. V was clipped by 4 bases and J by 5 bases; unmatched bases: 4. The CDR3 sequence is 13 residues long. Germline V lookup: CDR1 SGHDT, CDR2 YYEEEE. The CDR3, as DNA: TGTGCCAGCAGCCGGGACAGGGCCGACGAGCAGTACTTC. Its protein product is CASSRDRADEQYF.

The chain couples TRBV29-1 to TRBJ2-2, with TRBD2 matching over 8 bases. Germline assignment: CDR1 SQVTM and CDR2 ANQGSEA. The CDR3 is 15 residues long. V dropped 7 bases and J dropped 1; count of bases not matched to a gene: 8. In nucleotides, the CDR3 is TGCAGCGGAAGGTGGCGGGGGGAGAACACCGGGGAGCTGTTTTTT. This gives the protein CSGRWRGENTGELFF.

V gene TRBV23-1 combines with J gene TRBJ1-2; 8 bases fit TRBD1. TRBV23-1 qualifies as an ORF whose function is uncertain. This CDR3 has 12 residues. J was trimmed by 8 bases and V by 9 bases; bases with no gene match: 8. The CDR3 DNA is TGCGCCAGATCCAGGGGGCCATGGGGCTACACCTTC. Translating gives CARSRGPWGYTF.

This clone was observed once. The chain joins TRBV2 to TRBJ1-5; 12 bases line up with TRBD1. J lost 6 bases, V lost 7 bases, and 10 bases had no gene match. The germline gives CDR1 SNHLY, CDR2 FYNNEI. There are 16 residues in the CDR3. The CDR3 DNA sequence: TGTGCCAGCACCGACGGGACAGGGGGCCTCCGTCAGCCCCAGCATTTT. Amino acids: CASTDGTGGLRQPQHF.

V usage is TRBV9 and J usage is TRBJ2-7, with D unclear. V lost 0 bases and J 6 bases, leaving 10 bases between the germline ends. The V gene's germline CDR1 is SGDLS and CDR2 YYNGEE. The CDR3 extends over 13 amino acids. CDR3 bases: TGTGCCAGCAGCGTAGTCACCTCAAGCGAGCAGTACTTC. Translation: CASSVVTSSEQYF.

This clone was counted only a few times. V and J are TRBV14 and TRBJ2-7; a possible D gene is TRBD1 (6 bases). The V gene's germline CDR1 is SGHDN and CDR2 FVKESK. V was pared by 5 bases and J by 8 bases, with 10 bases between. The CDR3 extends over 11 amino acids. In DNA form, the CDR3 reads TGTGCCAGCAGCGGGGGCCGTAAGCAGTACTTC. Protein sequence: CASSGGRKQYF.

The rearrangement uses TRBV18 and TRBJ2-7; D is unclear. Germline lookup yields CDR1 KGHSH and CDR2 LQKENI. V dropped 3 bases and J dropped 5 bases, with 11 bases sitting between them. This CDR3 contains 13 residues. The CDR3 loop reads CASSPGRADEQYF. DNA for the CDR3: TGTGCCAGCTCACCTGGTAGGGCCGACGAGCAGTACTTC.

This clone was picked up a small number of times. This chain uses TRBV7-3 with TRBJ2-3; D call uncertain. The CDR3 sequence is 13 residues long. Between the trimmed V and J ends, which lost 3 bases and 9 bases, there was a span of 13 bases. Germline values: CDR1 SGHTA, CDR2 FQGTGA. CDR3 DNA sequence: TGTGCCAGCAGCTTCTCAGACAAGGCCACGCAGTATTTT. Its protein product is CASSFSDKATQYF. Combining the CDR3 with reference TRBV7-3 and TRBJ2-3 gives the whole variable domain GAGVSQTPSNKVTEKGKYVELRCDPISGHTALYWYRQSLGQGPEFLIYFQGTGAADDSGLPNDRFFAVRPEGSVSTLKIQRTERGDSAVYLCASSFSDKATQYFGPGTRLTVL.

V usage is TRBV6-5 and J usage is TRBJ1-1; D ambiguous. V dropped 0 bases and J dropped 3 bases, with 8 bases sitting between them. The CDR3 totals 14 residues. Germline lookup yields CDR1 MNHEY and CDR2 SVGAGI. This CDR3 reads CASSYSSGYTEAFF. The DNA of the CDR3 is TGTGCCAGCAGTTACTCGAGCGGCTACACTGAAGCTTTCTTT.

The chain links TRBV11-2 to TRBJ2-3; 11 nucleotides agree with TRBD1. Germline V lookup: CDR1 SGHAT, CDR2 FQNNGV. This CDR3 contains 16 residues. The V gene end was trimmed by 3 bases and the J gene end by 1 base; junction bases not matched to a gene: 3. The CDR3 protein is CASSFWTGGGTDTQYF. The CDR3 nucleotides are TGTGCCAGCAGCTTCTGGACAGGGGGCGGCACAGATACGCAGTATTTT. Full variable domain (outside the CDR3, taken from reference TRBV11-2 and TRBJ2-3): EAGVAQSPRYKIIEKRQSVAFWCNPISGHATLYWYQQILGQGPKLLIQFQNNGVVDDSQLPKDRFSAERLKGVDSTLKIQPAKLEDSAVYLCASSFWTGGGTDTQYFGPGTRLTVL.

The chain employs TRBV2 and TRBJ2-3; D not certain. Germline CDR1 reads SNHLY; CDR2 reads FYNNEI. This CDR3 spans 12 amino acids. V gave up 6 bases and J gave up 6 bases, with 10 bases separating them. For the CDR3, the DNA is TGTGCCAGCAGACCGAACGGCGATACGCAGTATTTT. Translated: CASRPNGDTQYF.